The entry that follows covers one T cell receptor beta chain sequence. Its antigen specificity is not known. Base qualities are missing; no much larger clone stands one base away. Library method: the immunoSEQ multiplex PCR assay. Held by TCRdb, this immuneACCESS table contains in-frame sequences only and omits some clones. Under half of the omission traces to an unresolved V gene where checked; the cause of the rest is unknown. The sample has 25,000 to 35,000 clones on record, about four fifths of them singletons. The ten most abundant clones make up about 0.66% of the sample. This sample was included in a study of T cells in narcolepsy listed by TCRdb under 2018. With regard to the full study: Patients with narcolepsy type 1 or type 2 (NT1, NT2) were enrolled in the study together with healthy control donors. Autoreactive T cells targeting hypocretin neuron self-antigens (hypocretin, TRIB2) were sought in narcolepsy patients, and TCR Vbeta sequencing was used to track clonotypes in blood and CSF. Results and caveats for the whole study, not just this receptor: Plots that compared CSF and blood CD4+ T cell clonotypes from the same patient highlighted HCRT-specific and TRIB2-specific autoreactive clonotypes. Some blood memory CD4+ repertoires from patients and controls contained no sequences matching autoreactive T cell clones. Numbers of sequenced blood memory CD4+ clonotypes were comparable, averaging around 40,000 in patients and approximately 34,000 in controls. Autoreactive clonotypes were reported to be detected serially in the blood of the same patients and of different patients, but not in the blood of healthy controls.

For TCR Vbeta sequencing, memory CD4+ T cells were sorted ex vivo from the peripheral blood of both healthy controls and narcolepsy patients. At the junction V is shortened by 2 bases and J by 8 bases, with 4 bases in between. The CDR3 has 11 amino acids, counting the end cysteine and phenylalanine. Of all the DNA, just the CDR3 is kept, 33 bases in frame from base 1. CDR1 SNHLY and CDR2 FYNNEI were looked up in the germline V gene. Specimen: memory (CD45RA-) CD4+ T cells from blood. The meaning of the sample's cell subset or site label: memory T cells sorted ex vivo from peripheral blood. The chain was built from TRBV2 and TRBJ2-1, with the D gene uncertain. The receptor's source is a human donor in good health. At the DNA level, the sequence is TGTGCCAGCAGTGAATCCGATGAGCAGTTCTTC. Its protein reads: CASSESDEQFF.